Ten or more counts support the clone carrying this T cell receptor (beta chain). The library was built from about 370 ng RNA with molecular barcoded adaptors for alpha/delta and beta/gamma chains. TCRdb called the reads again in MiXCR, with one record for every CDR3 protein. The table lists 30,000 to 40,000 distinct CDR3 sequences, 12% to 15% of them singletons. These data come from a study of read filtering for tumor transcriptome and immune sequencing. V gave up 5 bases and J gave up 7 bases; unmatched junction bases: 11. This CDR3 comprises 15 residues. From germline, CDR1 is DFQATT and CDR2 SNEGSKA (reference sequence).

This receptor was taken from a donor at least 40 years old with multiple myeloma. This chain connects TRBV20-1 to TRBJ2-5; the match to TRBD1 covers 12 bases. The source material was a population of CD138-negative cells sorted from bone marrow. CDR3 nucleotide sequence: TGCAGTGCTCGGCCGGGGACAGGGGGCGCGGTGACCCAGTACTTC. Translation: CSARPGTGGAVTQYF.